This is a list of T cell receptor beta chains from one sample in a study of blood T cell repertoires in COVID-19. Sequencing used immunoSEQ multiplex PCR; TCRdb keeps in-frame clones, though not all of them. The sample lists 85,000 or so clones; roughly 85% were seen once. Source material: peripheral blood. The receptors originated from a man aged 50 to 60 with active or convalescent COVID-19. Each CDR3 is given with its conserved first and last residue. A D gene is named only where the DNA matches it firmly. Clone size is shown for a subset of rows, as once, few, many or a class of expanded clone.

V gene: TRBV6-5
D gene: TRBD1
clone size: .
J gene: TRBJ1-1
CDR3 protein: CASSRGTVTEAFF
CDR3 DNA: TGTGCCAGCAGCCGCGGGACAGTCACTGAAGCTTTCTTT

V gene: TRBV12-3/TRBV12-4
D gene: TRBD1
clone size: .
J gene: TRBJ2-1
CDR3 protein: CASRDRDYNEQFF
CDR3 DNA: TGTGCCAGCAGGGACAGGGACTACAATGAGCAGTTCTTC

V gene: TRBV5-1
D gene: TRBD2
clone size: .
J gene: TRBJ2-3
CDR3 protein: CASSPRLAGAVPDTQYF
CDR3 DNA: TGCGCCAGCAGCCCCCGACTAGCGGGAGCTGTCCCAGATACGCAGTATTTT

V gene: TRBV9
D gene: .
clone size: .
J gene: TRBJ1-4
CDR3 protein: CASSPRRAGSNEKLFF
CDR3 DNA: TGTGCCAGCAGCCCCCGGAGGGCAGGGAGCAATGAAAAACTGTTTTTT

V gene: TRBV7-2
D gene: .
clone size: .
J gene: TRBJ1-6
CDR3 protein: CASSPGGSRDSPLHF
CDR3 DNA: TGTGCCAGCAGCCCCGGCGGGAGCCGCGATTCACCCCTCCACTTT

V gene: TRBV25-1
D gene: .
clone size: .
J gene: TRBJ1-1
CDR3 protein: CASRAGIKAFF
CDR3 DNA: TGTGCCAGCAGAGCTGGTATTAAAGCTTTCTTT

V gene: TRBV21-1
D gene: .
clone size: .
J gene: TRBJ1-4
CDR3 protein: CASSTWWWGVNEKLFF
CDR3 DNA: TGTGCCAGCAGCACTTGGTGGTGGGGGGTTAATGAAAAACTGTTTTTT

V gene: TRBV7-2
D gene: TRBD1
clone size: .
J gene: TRBJ1-4
CDR3 protein: CASSSLGTGVEKLFF
CDR3 DNA: TGTGCCAGCAGCTCCCTAGGGACAGGGGTTGAAAAACTGTTTTTT

V gene: TRBV3-1/TRBV3-2
D gene: .
clone size: .
J gene: TRBJ2-1
CDR3 protein: CASSQIRGLYNEQFF
CDR3 DNA: TGTGCCAGCAGCCAAATTAGGGGGTTGTACAATGAGCAGTTCTTC

V gene: TRBV29-1
D gene: .
clone size: .
J gene: TRBJ1-2
CDR3 protein: CSVGQNYGYTF
CDR3 DNA: TGCAGCGTTGGACAGAACTATGGCTACACCTTC

V gene: TRBV7-2
D gene: TRBD1
clone size: .
J gene: TRBJ1-1
CDR3 protein: CASSLESLGQGTYTEAFF
CDR3 DNA: TGTGCCAGCAGCTTAGAGAGCCTTGGACAGGGGACCTACACTGAAGCTTTCTTT

V gene: TRBV19
D gene: .
clone size: once
J gene: TRBJ1-5
CDR3 protein: CASSIRGGPNQPQHF
CDR3 DNA: TGTGCCAGTAGTATACGGGGAGGGCCCAATCAGCCCCAGCATTTT

V gene: TRBV5-6
D gene: .
clone size: few
J gene: TRBJ1-3
CDR3 protein: CASSNTGQRNTIYF
CDR3 DNA: TGTGCCAGCAGCAATACAGGACAACGAAACACCATATATTTT

V gene: TRBV6-5
D gene: .
clone size: .
J gene: TRBJ1-5
CDR3 protein: CASGARTDQPQHF
CDR3 DNA: TGTGCCAGCGGGGCCAGGACAGACCAGCCCCAGCATTTT